The 9 T cell receptor beta chains reported below all come from one sample, sequenced in a study of CD8+CD57+ T cells in acquired aplastic anemia. The TCR beta profiling, which covered VDJ combination and CDR3 sequence, was carried out using genomic DNA as the template. A single record per CDR3 protein comes from TCRdb applying MiXCR to the reads. In the table there are about 190,000 distinct CDR3 sequences, 55% to 70% of which are singletons. The source material was sorted CD4+, CD8+, or CD8+CD57+ T cells (not recorded which) from PBMCs. The receptors come from a human donor with severe aplastic anemia or a healthy control (not recorded which).

This chain connects TRBV10-3 to TRBJ2-5, with TRBD2 as a possible D gene (7 bases). The germline V gene encodes CDR1 ENHRY and CDR2 SYGVKD. V shed 10 bases and J shed 7 bases, with 22 bases lying between them. The length of the CDR3 is 14 residues. This CDR3 reads CATGGPLPSGTQYF. CDR3 nucleotide sequence: TGTGCCACCGGGGGGCCTCTCCCAAGCGGGACCCAGTACTTC.

There are many counts of this clonotype. A much larger clone is a single base away; this may be a read error. This rearrangement joins TRBV20-1 to TRBJ1-2; the D is unclear. The CDR3 length is 14 residues. Germline V gene sequence: CDR1 DFQATT, CDR2 SNEGSKA (reference sequence). CDR3 DNA: TGCGGTGCTAGGACCCCGCCAGGCAGCTATGGCTACACCTTC. As protein: CGARTPPGSYGYTF.

This CDR3 reads CASSNQQGADTEAFF. The DNA of the CDR3 is TGTGCCAGCAGCAACCAACAGGGGGCGGACACTGAAGCTTTCTTT. The chain carries TRBV7-6 and TRBJ1-1, with TRBD1 matching over 9 bases. The CDR3 sequence is 15 residues long. J was trimmed by 3 bases and V by 5 bases; bases with no gene match: 7. Per germline, CDR1 SGHVS and CDR2 FNYEAQ.

The chain employs TRBV7-8 and TRBJ1-2; possibly TRBD1 for D (5 bases). CDR1 is SGHVS, CDR2 FQNEAQ, per germline. CDR3 length: 15 residues. Deletions cut 5 bases from V and 1 base from J, with 14 bases between. CDR3 sequence: CASSPRGRLNYGYTF. The CDR3 coding sequence is TGTGCCAGCAGCCCTAGGGGCAGACTTAACTATGGCTACACCTTC.

The rearrangement joins TRBV5-1 to TRBJ1-2; D perhaps matches TRBD1 (5 bases). V lost 0 bases, J lost 6 bases, and 9 bases lay in between. This CDR3 spans 13 amino acids. CDR1 SGHRS and CDR2 YFSETQ come from the germline V gene. CDR3 nucleotides: TGCGCCAGCAGCTTGGAACAGGTCAATGGCTACACCTTC. It translates to CASSLEQVNGYTF. Drawing the rest from reference TRBV5-1 and TRBJ1-2, the complete variable domain is KAGVTQTPRYLIKTRGQQVTLSCSPISGHRSVSWYQQTPGQGLQFLFEYFSETQRNKGNFPGRFSGRQFSNSRSEMNVSTLELGDSALYLCASSLEQVNGYTFGSGTRLTVV.

The rearrangement uses TRBV2 and TRBJ1-2; D perhaps matches TRBD1 (6 bases). This CDR3 region has 13 residues. CDR1 is SNHLY and CDR2 is FYNNEI in the germline V gene. Trimming left V 6 bases short and J 5 bases short, with 13 bases between. CDR3 region: CASSSTGLYGYTF. DNA of the CDR3: TGTGCCAGCAGCTCGACAGGCCTATATGGCTACACCTTC.

The genes are TRBV7-9 and TRBJ1-1, with D perhaps matching TRBD1 (5 bases). The CDR3 is made up of 15 amino acids. Trimming stripped 3 bases from V and 4 bases from J, with 15 bases between. The germline V gene encodes CDR1 SEHNR and CDR2 FQNEAQ (reference sequence). CDR3 sequence: CASSFVGAGGTEAFF. The DNA for the CDR3 is TGTGCCAGCAGCTTCGTCGGGGCCGGAGGCACTGAAGCTTTCTTT.

A single count supports this clonotype. The chain has TRBV19 and TRBJ1-1; D remains unclear. The CDR3 spans 12 residues. V gave up 6 bases and J gave up 11 bases, with 16 bases separating them. Germline V gene lookup returns CDR1 LNHDA and CDR2 SQIVND (reference sequence). CDR3 sequence reads: CASRDPGGGAFF. The DNA for the CDR3 is TGTGCCAGTAGAGATCCCGGCGGTGGGGCTTTCTTT. The full variable domain, its missing parts supplied by reference TRBV19 and TRBJ1-1, is DGGITQSPKYLFRKEGQNVTLSCEQNLNHDAMYWYRQDPGQGLRLIYYSQIVNDFQKGDIAEGYSVSREKKESFPLTVTSAQKNPTAFYLCASRDPGGGAFFGQGTRLTVV.

This clonotype was observed a few times. V is TRBV27 and J is TRBJ2-3; 8 positions agree with TRBD1. The CDR3 is made up of 17 amino acids. V trimming: 2 bases; J trimming: 1 base; junction bases outside the gene matches: 8. Germline CDR1 reads MNHEY; CDR2 reads SMNVEV (reference sequence). The CDR3 reads CASSLRIRTGRTDTQYF. CDR3 DNA sequence: TGTGCCAGCAGTTTACGGATAAGGACAGGGCGCACAGATACGCAGTATTTT.